The clone carrying this T cell receptor (beta chain) was detected ten times or more. Antigen: not known. The beta constant-region primer was an equimolar mix of two oligonucleotides covering TRBC1 and TRBC2. The ligated cDNA underwent four PCR rounds using SP2 and nested alpha and beta constant-region primers. Using its own MiXCR run on the UMI-ligation and nested PCR reads, TCRdb lists one record per CDR3 protein. Seen here are roughly 99,000 distinct CDR3 sequences, 10% to 12% observed once, and the top ten hold more than 0.11%. Overnight CMV lysate stimulation of fresh PBMCs defined donor CMV status by CD4+ IFNgamma. This record belongs to a study of naive and memory T cell subsets. Germline V CDR1 and CDR2: MNHEY, SVGAGI. V was trimmed by 2 bases and J by 0 bases, leaving 7 bases between them. The CDR3 spans 14 residues. Whole-study findings and limits: Especially in CD8 cells, naive repertoires contained a few larger clonotypes, possibly CD45RA-re-expressing memory cells.

Material: naive CD4+ T cells from blood. This chain connects TRBV6-5 to TRBJ1-1; D unresolved. This TCR was sampled from a human donor in good health. CDR3 residues: CASSYEWMNTEAFF. As DNA, the CDR3 is TGTGCCAGCAGTTACGAGTGGATGAACACTGAAGCTTTCTTT.